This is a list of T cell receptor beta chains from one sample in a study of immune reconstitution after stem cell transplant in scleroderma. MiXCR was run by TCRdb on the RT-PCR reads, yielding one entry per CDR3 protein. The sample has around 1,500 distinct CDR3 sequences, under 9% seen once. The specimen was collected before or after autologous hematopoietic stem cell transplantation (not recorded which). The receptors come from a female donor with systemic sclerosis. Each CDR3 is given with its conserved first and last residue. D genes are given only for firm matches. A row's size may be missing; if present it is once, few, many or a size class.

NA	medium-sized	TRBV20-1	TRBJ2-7	CSATDTYEQYF	TGCAGTGCCACGGACACCTACGAGCAGTACTTC
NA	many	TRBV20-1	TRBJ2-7	CSAGTHGVSGYEQYF	TGCAGTGCAGGAACTCATGGGGTTTCGGGCTACGAGCAGTACTTC
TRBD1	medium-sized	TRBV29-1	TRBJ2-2	CSGTTGTGVGELFF	TGCAGCGGAACAACCGGGACAGGGGTCGGGGAGCTGTTTTTT
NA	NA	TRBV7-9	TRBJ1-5	CASSSPLGNQPQHF	TGTGCCAGCAGCTCCCCCCTCGGCAATCAGCCCCAGCATTTT
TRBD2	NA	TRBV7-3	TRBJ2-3	CESSFRLAGGTDTQYF	TGTGAAAGCAGCTTCCGACTAGCGGGAGGAACAGATACGCAGTATTTT
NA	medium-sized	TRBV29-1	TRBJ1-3	CSVETGISGNTIYF	TGCAGCGTTGAAACAGGGATCTCTGGAAACACCATATATTTT
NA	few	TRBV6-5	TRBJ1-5	CANSYGRGRNQPQHF	TGTGCCAACAGTTACGGCAGGGGCAGGAATCAGCCCCAGCATTTT
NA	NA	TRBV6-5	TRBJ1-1	CASSYAQGQAFF	TGTGCCAGCAGTTACGCGCAGGGACAAGCTTTCTTT
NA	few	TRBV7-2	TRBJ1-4	CASSFGGPNEKLFF	TGTGCCAGCAGCTTCGGGGGCCCGAATGAAAAACTGTTTTTT
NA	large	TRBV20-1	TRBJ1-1	CSARPPVSTEAFF	TGCAGTGCTAGACCCCCAGTGAGCACTGAAGCTTTCTTT
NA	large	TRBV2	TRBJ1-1	CASSDGGTTEAFF	TGTGCCAGCAGTGACGGCGGGACCACTGAAGCTTTCTTT
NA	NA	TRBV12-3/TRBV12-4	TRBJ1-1	CASMLQGLAFF	TGTGCCAGCATGCTCCAGGGGTTAGCTTTCTTT
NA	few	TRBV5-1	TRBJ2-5	CASSSQGQETQYF	TGCGCCAGCAGCTCCCAGGGACAAGAGACCCAGTACTTC
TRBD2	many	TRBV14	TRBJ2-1	CASSHPLAGGSYNEQFF	TGTGCCAGCAGCCACCCACTAGCGGGAGGGTCCTACAATGAGCAGTTCTTC
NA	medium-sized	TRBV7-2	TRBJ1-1	CASSLIGQNTEAFF	TGTGCCAGCAGCTTAATTGGCCAAAACACTGAAGCTTTCTTT
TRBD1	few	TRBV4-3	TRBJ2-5	CASSQDRTGVGETQYF	TGCGCCAGCAGCCAAGATCGGACAGGGGTGGGAGAGACCCAGTACTTC
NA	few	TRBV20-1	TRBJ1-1	CSASPKQGVNTEAFF	TGCAGTGCTAGCCCCAAACAGGGTGTGAACACTGAAGCTTTCTTT
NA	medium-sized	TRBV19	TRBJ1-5	CASTNTGPPGGGQPQHF	TGTGCCAGTACTAATACCGGTCCCCCGGGGGGGGGTCAGCCCCAGCATTTT
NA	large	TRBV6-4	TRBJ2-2	CASSRRDAFHTGELFF	TGTGCCAGCAGCCGACGGGACGCCTTCCACACCGGGGAGCTGTTTTTT
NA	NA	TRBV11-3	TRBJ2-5	CASSLGPVETQYF	TGTGCCAGCAGCCTCGGCCCGGTGGAGACCCAGTACTTC
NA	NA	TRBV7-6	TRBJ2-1	CASSKRGSHNEQFF	TGTGCCAGCAGCAAAAGGGGCAGCCACAATGAGCAGTTCTTC
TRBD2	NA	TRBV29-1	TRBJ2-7	CSVSIAGGPYEQYF	TGCAGCGTCTCTATAGCGGGAGGGCCCTACGAGCAGTACTTC
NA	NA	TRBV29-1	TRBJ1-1	CSVGGIEAFF	TGCAGCGTTGGGGGGATTGAAGCTTTCTTT
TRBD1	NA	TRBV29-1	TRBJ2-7	CSVGDRGLGEQYF	TGCAGCGTTGGAGACAGGGGGTTAGGCGAGCAGTACTTC